This T cell receptor (beta chain) appears in the sequencing data of a study of T-cell memory formation after mild COVID-19. Notes on the study in general: Balance between CD4 and CD8 was seen in clones contracting day 15 to 85, and a CD4+ lean was seen in later expanders.

CDR3 length: 17 residues. CDR1 and CDR2 (germline): MNHNY, SVGAGI (reference sequence). V was pared by 2 bases and J by 5 bases, with 9 bases of the junction left unmatched. TCRdb redid the calling of the 5' RACE reads with MiXCR, one entry per CDR3 protein. The repertoire consists of 150,000 to 200,000 distinct CDR3 sequences, with 20% to 25% occurring once and the leading ten covering more than 20%. This clonotype was seen a few times. Its antigen is undetermined. The TCR sequence derives from an adult woman who had mild COVID-19 (a few samples of this study predate the infection). Cell type and time point are not known. The sample consisted of PBMCs or a T cell subset sorted from them (not recorded which). This sequence joins TRBV6-6 and TRBJ1-1; 12 nucleotides align to TRBD1. The CDR3 DNA is TGTGCCAGCAGTTACCGCCGGGACAGGGGGCGAGAGACTGAAGCTTTCTTT. Translating it yields CASSYRRDRGRETEAFF.